This T cell receptor beta chain comes out of a study of cytotoxic CD8 clonotypes in ibrutinib-treated CLL (dated by TCRdb to about 2021). Regarding the research as a whole: In this cohort, approximately 15 patients were treatment-naive and approximately 10 were relapsed/refractory, while around 17 had unmutated IGHV. Responses were partial in roughly 24 patients and complete in 2; after median approximately 66 months follow-up, about 14 stayed in remission and about twelve progressed. Samples at response were collected after a median of approximately twelve months of treatment, with a range of about 6 to 40 months. Samples averaged approximately 260,000 productive templates and some 96,000 productive rearrangements. Longitudinal samples were available for about 30% of the 86 trial participants. Cryopreserved peripheral blood mononuclear cells were obtained prior to treatment, at the time of response, and at either disease progression or sustained remission. All remission and progressive disease samples were collected while patients were still receiving ibrutinib.

The goal of deep resolution MiSeq sequencing was a depth between 1 in 1 million and 1 in 200,000 T cells, and coverage averaged 10x per clonotype. The immunoSEQ hsTCRB Kit was used to generate TCR beta libraries. The authors processed their data as follows. ImmunoSEQ Data Assistant and ImmunoSEQ Analyzer were used for data analysis, and V, D and J genes were assigned according to IMGT definitions. Clonality, which ranges from 0 to 1, was calculated as one minus the normalized Shannon entropy of productive rearrangement frequencies. Only overrepresented clonotypes making up at least 0.05% of each patient's repertoire were included in the public clonotype analysis. More than ten repertoires from age-matched healthy donors, obtained from immuneACCESS, served as clonality controls. The table comes from immuneACCESS by way of TCRdb, which keeps in-frame sequences with V and J called. Part of the clones is missing from these tables; in studies checked, under half for an unresolved V gene and the rest for unknown reasons. V, J and clone size are those of that table, while D and trimming were read from the DNA. This sample lists about 74,000 clones; 80% were detected once. Of the sample, roughly 7.7% is held by the ten largest clones.

The germline V gene specifies SGHRS as CDR1 and YFSETQ as CDR2. Trimming takes 0 bases from V and 8 bases from J, and the germline ends sit 12 bases apart. The CDR3, cysteine through phenylalanine, is 14 amino acids long. Here the CDR3 DNA is all that survives: 42 bases in frame from base 1. What the authors observed across the whole study: Sampling times were not matched between sustained-remission and progressing patients, and lymph node repertoires were not studied. At baseline, clonality was higher than in age-matched healthy donors and showed a strong correlation with circulating CD8+ T-cell counts. Public clonotypes were rare and either shrank or stayed stable during treatment, and the rise in clonality at ibrutinib response reflected expansion of private clonotypes. Clonality increased at ibrutinib response, stayed stable in sustained remission, and fell back toward baseline at progression.

This specimen's time point label, per the study, means: progressive disease on ibrutinib. Approximately 2 micrograms of genomic DNA were extracted from cryopreserved PBMCs for TCR beta library preparation. Longitudinal blood samples from CLL patients on ibrutinib monotherapy were analyzed using high-throughput TCR beta sequencing. The patients were enrolled in a single-center, open-label phase 2 trial of ibrutinib monotherapy. A remark on this clone: Its antigen is not yet known. The record has no base qualities; no much larger clone is one base away.

The sequenced sample was PBMCs, obtained at disease progression, from a patient treated with ibrutinib. This clonotype was obtained from a human donor with chronic lymphocytic leukemia. Recombination connected TRBV5-1 to TRBJ2-1; confidence is insufficient to name the D gene. The nucleotide sequence is given as TGCGCCAGCAGCTTGGCCTCCGCGGTCTATGAGCAGTTCTTC. Its amino acids are CASSLASAVYEQFF.